The rows below give T cell receptor beta chains drawn from one sample of a study of T cells in Graves' hyperthyroidism and ophthalmopathy. MiXCR, run by TCRdb on the multiplex PCR reads, gives a single entry per CDR3 protein. Seen here are around 390,000 distinct CDR3 sequences, around 15% observed once, and the top ten hold around a fifth. Sequencing was done on a sample of blood. These receptors all come from a woman in her 30s with Graves' ophthalmopathy. Both conserved end residues are part of each CDR3. The D gene is left open where the match is weak. Some rows mark clone size as missing; the rest say once, few, many or name a class of expanded clone.

V,J,D,size,CDR3,DNA
TRBV19,TRBJ1-4,NA,few,CASNPGDPTSRYEKLFF,TGTGCCAGTAACCCCGGGGACCCTACTAGTCGTTATGAAAAACTGTTTTTT
TRBV20-1,TRBJ2-2,TRBD1,many,CSASGTGSAGELFF,TGCAGTGCTTCCGGGACAGGGTCCGCCGGGGAGCTGTTTTTT
TRBV3-1,TRBJ1-6,NA,many,CASSPEPSDNSPLHF,TGTGCCAGCAGCCCAGAACCAAGCGATAATTCACCCCTCCACTTT
TRBV28,TRBJ1-3,TRBD1,many,CASSPQPGQGTGNTIYF,TGTGCCAGCAGTCCACAACCCGGACAGGGTACTGGAAACACCATATATTTT
TRBV30,TRBJ1-2,NA,many,CAWSVPSDGRHGYGYTF,TGTGCCTGGAGTGTACCTTCCGATGGGAGACATGGCTATGGCTACACCTTC
TRBV30,TRBJ2-3,TRBD2,many,CAWGLAGDTDTQYF,TGTGCCTGGGGACTAGCGGGGGACACAGATACGCAGTATTTT
TRBV20-1,TRBJ1-1,TRBD1,many,CSARTRTGSMNTEAFF,TGCAGTGCTAGAACGAGGACAGGGAGCATGAACACTGAAGCTTTCTTT
TRBV7-3,TRBJ2-5,NA,many,CASSPRSGETQYF,TGTGCCAGCAGCCCTCGGTCGGGAGAGACCCAGTACTTC
TRBV7-8,TRBJ1-6,NA,many,CASSDSSYNSPLHF,TGTGCCAGCTCGGATAGCTCCTATAATTCACCCCTCCACTTT
TRBV2,TRBJ2-4,NA,many,CASIADTKNIQYF,TGTGCCAGCATAGCGGACACCAAAAACATTCAGTACTTC
TRBV28,TRBJ1-4,NA,many,CASSDYRASKLFF,TGTGCCAGCAGTGACTACAGGGCGTCAAAACTGTTTTTT
TRBV19,TRBJ2-5,TRBD2,NA,CASSVAGVWETQYF,TGTGCCAGTAGTGTAGCGGGGGTATGGGAGACCCAGTACTTC
TRBV12-3/TRBV12-4,TRBJ1-1,NA,many,CASSKGRQTNTEAFF,TGTGCCAGCAGTAAAGGGCGGCAGACGAACACTGAAGCTTTCTTT